The next 9 T cell receptor beta chains were all read from a single sample in a study of blood T cell repertoires in COVID-19. Only in-frame clones appear in the TCRdb table, and some are missing; sequencing was by immunoSEQ multiplex PCR. The repertoire holds about 93,000 clones, with around four fifths as singletons. The material sequenced was peripheral blood. These receptors all stem from a human donor in a cohort sampled during active COVID-19.

This clone appeared a few times. CDR3 region: CASSWGDTGELFF. The CDR3 nucleotides read TGCGCCAGCAGTTGGGGGGACACCGGGGAGCTGTTTTTT. V and J are TRBV5-1 and TRBJ2-2; perhaps TRBD2 as D (6 bases). V lost 5 bases, J lost 3 bases, and 8 bases lay in between. The CDR3 runs 13 residues. Germline V gene sequence: CDR1 SGHRS, CDR2 YFSETQ.

This chain's CDR3 is CASREPGLAGGPWEQYF. The CDR3 DNA is TGCGCCAGCAGGGAGCCGGGACTAGCGGGGGGGCCCTGGGAGCAGTACTTC. The chain has TRBV10-2 and TRBJ2-7; 16 nucleotides agree with TRBD2. V shed 6 bases and J 7 bases; nucleotides not matched to a gene: 12. Germline V CDR1 and CDR2: WSHSY, SAAADI. This CDR3 has 17 residues.

The J gene is TRBJ2-3, the V gene TRBV15, with TRBD1 matching 7 bases. Germline CDR1 and CDR2: LNHNV and YYDKDF (reference sequence). Losses at the gene ends were 3 bases for V and 1 base for J; bases not matched to a gene: 7. The CDR3 consists of 16 residues. The CDR3 here is CATSSGITGGTDTQYF. The CDR3 region has the DNA TGTGCCACCAGCAGTGGGATAACAGGGGGCACAGATACGCAGTATTTT.

This chain's CDR3 is CASSLWSVNTIYF. DNA for the CDR3: TGTGCCAGCAGTCTCTGGTCAGTAAACACCATATATTTT. The chain carries TRBV12-3 or TRBV12-4 and TRBJ1-3; D gene ambiguous. V lost 5 bases, J lost 6 bases, and 11 bases lay in between. The CDR3 covers 13 residues.

The chain has TRBV5-3 and TRBJ2-3; either TRBD1 or TRBD2 may fit D (11 bases each). TRBV5-3 is identified as an open reading frame with a role that is uncertain. This CDR3 contains 17 residues. With 7 bases removed from V and 1 base from J, the gap between germline ends came to 22 bases. The CDR3 sequence is CARGTGGTSGCTDTQYF. In DNA, the CDR3 is TGTGCCAGAGGGACAGGGGGGACTAGCGGATGCACAGATACGCAGTATTTT.

The chain couples TRBV6-5 to TRBJ1-2, with 7 nucleotides matching TRBD1. V trimming: 0 bases; J trimming: 8 bases; junction bases outside the gene matches: 9. CDR3 length equals 15 residues. Germline V gives CDR1 MNHEY, CDR2 SVGAGI. The CDR3 protein is CASSYSTGRVQGYTF. The DNA of the CDR3 is TGTGCCAGCAGTTACTCGACAGGGCGAGTACAGGGCTACACCTTC.

This clone showed up just a few times. The chain employs TRBV6-5 and TRBJ1-3; tentative D call: TRBD1 (5 bases). Germline V lookup: CDR1 MNHEY, CDR2 SVGAGI. The CDR3 length is 15 residues. V lost 7 bases and J lost 5, with 18 bases in between. The CDR3 region is CASKRGQDGRNTIYF. The CDR3 DNA reads as TGTGCCAGCAAAAGGGGTCAGGACGGAAGAAACACCATATATTTT.

This chain links TRBV5-1 with TRBJ2-1, with TRBD1 identical over 8 bases. CDR3 size: 16 residues. Germline V gene sequence: CDR1 SGHRS, CDR2 YFSETQ. The V gene end was trimmed by 0 bases and the J gene end by 7 bases; junction bases not matched to a gene: 9. CDR3 DNA sequence: TGCGCCAGCAGCTTGGAAGGTCAGGGGGCCAGGAATGAGCAGTTCTTC. Protein: CASSLEGQGARNEQFF.

A note on this clone: This probably arose from a read error, given a far larger clone one base away. The rearrangement uses TRBV28 and TRBJ1-2, with D tentatively TRBD1 (6 bases). The ends were cut back, 6 bases at V and 4 bases at J, with 12 bases in the middle. The CDR3 is 13 residues long. Germline loops: CDR1 MDHEN, CDR2 SYDVKM. Written as DNA, the CDR3 is TGTGCCAGCAGCCCCGGACAGACCTATGGCTACACCTTC. Amino acids: CASSPGQTYGYTF.